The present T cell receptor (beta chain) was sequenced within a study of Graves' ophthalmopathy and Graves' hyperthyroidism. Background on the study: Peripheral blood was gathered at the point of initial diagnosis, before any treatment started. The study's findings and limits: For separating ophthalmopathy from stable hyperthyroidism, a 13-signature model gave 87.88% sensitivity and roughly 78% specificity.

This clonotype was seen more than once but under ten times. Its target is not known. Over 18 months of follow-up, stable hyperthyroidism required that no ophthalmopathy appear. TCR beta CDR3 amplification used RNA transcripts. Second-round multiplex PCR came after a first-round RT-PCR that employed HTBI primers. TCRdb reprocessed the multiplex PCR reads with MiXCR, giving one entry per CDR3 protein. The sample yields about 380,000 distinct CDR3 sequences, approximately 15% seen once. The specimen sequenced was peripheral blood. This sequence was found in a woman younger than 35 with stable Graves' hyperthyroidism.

The CDR3 is CASSPRTGLREQYF. DNA of the CDR3: TGTGCCAGCTCACCACGGACAGGGCTGCGGGAGCAGTACTTC. The rearrangement uses TRBV18 and TRBJ2-7, with 8 bases lining up with TRBD1. Germline loops: CDR1 KGHSH, CDR2 LQKENI. CDR3 length: 14 residues. J was trimmed by 7 bases and V by 1 base; bases with no gene match: 6.